Listed here are 32 T cell receptor beta chains from one sample, sequenced in a study of regulatory T cells in long-lasting Graves disease. The time point: newly diagnosed GD, antithyroid drugs for less than 3 months. Generation of the TCR library employed RNA extracted from PBMCs. Both iRepertoire HTBI primers and Arm-PCR of CDR3 regions were used to build the TCR beta libraries. MiXCR, applied by TCRdb to the multiplex PCR reads, yields one record per CDR3 protein. The table lists more than 350,000 distinct CDR3 sequences, 14% to 15% of them singletons. The same specimen was also included in a second study, on T cells in Graves' hyperthyroidism and ophthalmopathy.

Sequencing used peripheral blood mononuclear cells (PBMCs), obtained at new diagnosis, from a patient treated with antithyroid drugs. The receptors originated from a woman aged 25 to 45 with Graves disease.

The sample holds many counts of this clonotype. The chain has TRBV7-3 and TRBJ2-2; D is possibly TRBD2 (6 bases). Trimming removed 5 bases from V and 1 base from J, with 17 bases in between. CDR1 and CDR2 (germline): SGHTA, FQGTGA. This CDR3 is 17 amino acids long. The CDR3 is CASSPWVLAENTGELFF. The CDR3 DNA reads TGTGCCAGCAGCCCATGGGTACTAGCTGAGAACACCGGGGAGCTGTTTTTT.

The V and J genes are TRBV6-1 and TRBJ1-2; no clear D gene. The CDR3 is made up of 13 amino acids. CDR1 and CDR2 (germline): MNHNS, SASEGT. V lost 7 bases and J 1 base, leaving 10 bases between the germline ends. CDR3 DNA: TGTGCCAGCACCTTGCGGGGTAACTATGGCTACACCTTC. Amino acids: CASTLRGNYGYTF.

In its sample, this clonotype was seen many times. This rearrangement joins TRBV5-1 to TRBJ2-3, with 13 bases fitting TRBD2. The V segment lost 4 bases and the J segment 4 bases; nucleotides outside the gene matches: 9. The CDR3 runs 17 residues. The V gene's germline CDR1 is SGHRS and CDR2 YFSETQ. CDR3 nucleotide sequence: TGCGCCAGCAGCCCTAGACTAGCGGGGGGACGATCAGATACGCAGTATTTT. Protein sequence: CASSPRLAGGRSDTQYF.

There are a few counts of this clonotype. The chain has TRBV12-3 or TRBV12-4 and TRBJ2-3, with D possibly being TRBD1 or TRBD2 (5 bases each). This CDR3 has 13 residues. The ends were cut back, 1 base at V and 7 bases at J, with 9 bases in the middle. CDR3 in amino acids: CASSLDGANTQYF. In DNA form, the CDR3 reads TGTGCCAGCAGTTTAGACGGGGCAAATACGCAGTATTTT.

At least ten counts were recorded for this clonotype. This chain connects TRBV11-2 to TRBJ2-1; D possibly corresponds to TRBD2 (6 bases). The CDR3 loop spans 15 amino acids. Trimming pared 1 base from V and 1 base from J, leaving 8 bases between. Germline V lookup: CDR1 SGHAT, CDR2 FQNNGV. CDR3 residues: CASSLAGVSYNEQFF. Written as DNA, the CDR3 is TGTGCCAGCAGCTTAGCGGGAGTGTCCTACAATGAGCAGTTCTTC.

The sample holds a few counts of this clonotype. Written as DNA, the CDR3 is TGCGCCAGCAGCCAATGGGGGGCCGCCTACGAGCAGTACTTC. Translating gives CASSQWGAAYEQYF. The chain joins TRBV4-1 to TRBJ2-7, with D perhaps matching TRBD1 or TRBD2 (6 bases each). Germline CDR1 is MGHRA and CDR2 is YSYEKL. The V end was cut by 2 bases, the J end by 2 bases, with 10 bases between. The CDR3 spans 14 residues.

In this sample, this clonotype turned up many times. The V and J genes are TRBV5-1 and TRBJ2-2, with 8 bases lining up with TRBD1. The CDR3 is 13 residues long. The germline V gene encodes CDR1 SGHRS and CDR2 YFSETQ. V gave up 7 bases and J gave up 5 bases; unmatched junction bases: 4. CDR3 amino acids: CASGYRGTGELFF. CDR3 in DNA: TGCGCCAGCGGTTACAGGGGGACCGGGGAGCTGTTTTTT.

As regards this clonotype: It is likely a read error: a sequence one base away is far more abundant. The CDR3 does not close with the conserved phenylalanine or tryptophan, likely indicating a read error. The V call is TRBV11-1, the J call TRBJ2-5; 10 nucleotides agree with TRBD2. The V segment lost 2 bases and the J segment 5 bases; nucleotides outside the gene matches: 8. Germline V CDR1 and CDR2: SGHAT, FQDESV (reference sequence). This CDR3 comprises 16 residues. This CDR3 reads CASSLRGAGGDETQYS. CDR3 nucleotide sequence: TGTGCCAGCAGCTTACGGGGAGCGGGAGGGGATGAGACCCAGTACTCC.

This clonotype was detected many times. The chain combines TRBV6-5 with TRBJ2-1, with 8 bases that match TRBD2. CDR3 length: 15 amino acids. V lost 3 bases, J lost 6 bases, and 7 bases stayed unmatched. Looked up from germline, CDR1 is MNHEY and CDR2 is SVGAGI. This CDR3 reads CASSYLTSGRNEQFF. The CDR3 region has the DNA TGTGCCAGCAGTTATCTAACTAGCGGACGCAATGAGCAGTTCTTC.

This clonotype was seen many times. The chain combines TRBV6-1 with TRBJ2-4, with TRBD2 identical over 12 bases. V gave up 6 bases and J gave up 4 bases; unmatched junction bases: 10. Germline CDR1 reads MNHNS; CDR2 reads SASEGT. This CDR3 has 17 amino acids. CDR3 sequence: CASRRVLAGGQKNIQYF. The CDR3 DNA sequence: TGTGCCAGCAGGAGGGTGCTAGCGGGAGGGCAAAAAAACATTCAGTACTTC.

This clonotype was observed at least ten times. The CDR3 sequence is CASSPTGGSANEQFF. For the CDR3, the DNA is TGTGCCAGCAGTCCCACAGGGGGCTCGGCCAATGAGCAGTTCTTC. The rearrangement joins TRBV12-3 or TRBV12-4 to TRBJ2-1, with 9 bases aligning to TRBD1. The CDR3 consists of 15 residues. Losses at the gene ends were 5 bases for V and 6 bases for J; bases not matched to a gene: 8.

Many counts were recorded for this clonotype. The V gene is TRBV2, the J gene TRBJ2-7; perhaps TRBD2 as D (5 bases). Germline lookup yields CDR1 SNHLY and CDR2 FYNNEI. V lost 8 bases and J 8 bases, leaving 13 bases between the germline ends. The CDR3 extends over 11 amino acids. CDR3 sequence: CASAPRGKQYF. As DNA, the CDR3 is TGTGCCAGCGCCCCCAGAGGGAAGCAGTACTTC. Complete variable domain (other parts from reference TRBV2 and TRBJ2-7): EPEVTQTPSHQVTQMGQEVILRCVPISNHLYFYWYRQILGQKVEFLVSFYNNEISEKSEIFDDQFSVERPDGSNFTLKIRSTKLEDSAMYFCASAPRGKQYFGPGTRLTVT.

A few counts support this clonotype. The rearrangement joins TRBV11-2 to TRBJ2-4; either TRBD1 or TRBD2 may fit D (5 bases each). This CDR3 contains 15 residues. The germline V gene encodes CDR1 SGHAT and CDR2 FQNNGV. V lost 1 base, J lost 0 bases, and 7 bases lay in between. The CDR3 DNA sequence: TGTGCCAGCAGCTTAGGGGGGACAGCCAAAAACATTCAGTACTTC. This translates into CASSLGGTAKNIQYF.

In this sample, this clonotype turned up a few times. The genes are TRBV18 and TRBJ1-6, with D tentatively TRBD1 (6 bases). Trimming left V 6 bases short and J 8 bases short, with 8 bases between. The CDR3 loop spans 12 amino acids. The germline CDR1 and CDR2 sequences are KGHSH and LQKENI. In DNA form, the CDR3 reads TGTGCCAGCTCTAAGGGGGATTCACCCCTCCACTTT. It translates to CASSKGDSPLHF. Using reference TRBV18 and TRBJ1-6 for the parts outside the CDR3, the full variable domain is NAGVMQNPRHLVRRRGQEARLRCSPMKGHSHVYWYRQLPEEGLKFMVYLQKENIIDESGMPKERFSAEFPKEGPSILRIQQVVRGDSAAYFCASSKGDSPLHFGNGTRLTVT.

Notes on this clonotype: The conserved phenylalanine or tryptophan normally closing the CDR3 is absent here, so this likely arose from a read error. V and J are TRBV6-2 or TRBV6-3 and TRBJ1-1; D gene uncertain. Germline V gene sequence: CDR1 MNHEY, CDR2 SVGEGT. The CDR3 is 15 residues long. V lost 5 bases and J 4 bases, leaving 17 bases between the germline ends. CDR3 in DNA: TGTGCCAGCAGTAACGGCGGCTCTGTGGCCACTGAAGCTTTCCTT. It translates to CASSNGGSVATEAFL.

This clonotype was seen a few times. The V and J genes are TRBV24-1 and TRBJ2-5; the match to TRBD1 covers 10 bases. Germline V gene data show CDR1 as KGHDR and CDR2 as SFDVKD. J was trimmed by 7 bases and V by 4 bases; bases with no gene match: 11. This CDR3 comprises 16 residues. The CDR3 reads CATSDYGTGARGTQYF. Written as DNA, the CDR3 is TGTGCCACCAGTGACTACGGGACAGGGGCGCGGGGGACCCAGTACTTC.

This clonotype was counted at least ten times. The chain uses TRBV6-5 and TRBJ1-2; weak D call: TRBD1 (5 bases). With 0 bases removed from V and 5 bases from J, the gap between germline ends came to 16 bases. CDR3 length: 16 residues. Germline CDR1 reads MNHEY; CDR2 reads SVGAGI. CDR3 region: CASSYSGLRPAYGYTF. The CDR3 DNA sequence: TGTGCCAGCAGTTACTCGGGACTTCGGCCCGCATATGGCTACACCTTC.

This clonotype has at least ten counts. The V call is TRBV6-2 or TRBV6-3, the J call TRBJ1-1, with TRBD1 identical over 9 bases. Trimming removed 5 bases from V and 11 bases from J; junction bases left unmatched: 12. Germline values: CDR1 MNHEY, CDR2 SVGEGT. The CDR3 extends over 14 amino acids. The CDR3 nucleotides are TGTGCCAGCAGTGAAGTAAGGGGACAGGGTACGGCTTTCTTT. Its translation: CASSEVRGQGTAFF.

The chain couples TRBV5-6 to TRBJ2-1; possible D gene TRBD2, 6 bases. The better agreement between TRBJ2-5 and the DNA end casts doubt on the J call. The CDR3 is made up of 15 amino acids. Germline CDR1 reads SGHDT; CDR2 reads YYEEEE. The chain's CDR3 is CASSFPPSAQETQYF. The DNA of the CDR3 is TGTGCCAGCAGCTTTCCCCCTAGCGCCCAAGAGACCCAGTACTTC.

The table lists this clonotype with many counts. This rearrangement joins TRBV12-5 to TRBJ2-3; D tentatively fits TRBD1 or TRBD2 (6 bases each). CDR1 is LGHNT, CDR2 FRNRAP, per germline. Trimming stripped 8 bases from V and 4 bases from J, with 16 bases between. CDR3 length: 14 residues. This CDR3 is CASMGGASADTQYF. The CDR3 DNA is TGTGCTAGTATGGGGGGCGCCTCGGCAGATACGCAGTATTTT.

This clonotype was seen many times. The J gene is TRBJ1-1, the V gene TRBV3-1; 11 bases match TRBD1. The V gene end was trimmed by 3 bases and the J gene end by 1 base; junction bases not matched to a gene: 7. The CDR3 is made up of 17 amino acids. From germline, CDR1 is LGHDT and CDR2 YNNKEL (reference sequence). This CDR3 is CASSHLGGTGGNTEAFF. The CDR3 DNA reads TGTGCCAGCAGCCACCTAGGCGGGACAGGGGGGAACACTGAAGCTTTCTTT.

There are many counts of this clonotype. CDR3 amino acids: CASSLGSSRENEQFF. The DNA of the CDR3 is TGTGCCAGCAGCTTGGGGTCTAGTAGGGAGAATGAGCAGTTCTTC. The chain uses TRBV5-6 and TRBJ2-1; possibly TRBD2 for D (5 bases). V dropped 0 bases and J dropped 7 bases, with 14 bases sitting between them. Per germline, CDR1 SGHDT and CDR2 YYEEEE. The CDR3 consists of 15 residues.

This clonotype was found a few times. The chain joins TRBV15 to TRBJ2-2; D is possibly TRBD2 (7 bases). The CDR3 length is 14 residues. Germline lookup yields CDR1 LNHNV and CDR2 YYDKDF (reference sequence). The V and J ends lost 8 bases and 5 bases respectively, with 15 bases between them. The CDR3 DNA is TGTGCCACCCAGGGAGGGAGGGGGACCGGGGAGCTGTTTTTT. Residues: CATQGGRGTGELFF. Full variable domain (rest looked up from reference TRBV15 and TRBJ2-2): DAMVIQNPRYQVTQFGKPVTLSCSQTLNHNVMYWYQQKSSQAPKLLFHYYDKDFNNEADTPDNFQSRRPNTSFCFLDIRSPGLGDTAMYLCATQGGRGTGELFFGEGSRLTVL.

This clonotype came up many times. V gene TRBV27 combines with J gene TRBJ2-7; 12 bases agree with TRBD2. Germline-derived CDR1 and CDR2 are MNHEY and SMNVEV (reference sequence). The CDR3 totals 19 residues. Trimming at V came to 4 bases and at J to 4 bases, leaving 17 bases not matched to a gene. This CDR3 reads CASSSLTSGSFGWAYEQYF. CDR3 DNA sequence: TGTGCCAGCAGTTCCCTGACTAGCGGGAGCTTCGGGTGGGCGTACGAGCAGTACTTC.

At least ten counts were recorded for this clonotype. V and J are TRBV7-2 and TRBJ1-1, with 9 bases aligning to TRBD1. V gave up 5 bases and J gave up 3 bases; unmatched junction bases: 4. The CDR3 sequence is 14 residues long. Germline V gene sequence: CDR1 SGHTA, CDR2 FQGNSA. Here the CDR3 DNA reads TGTGCCAGCAGCCGACAGGGGGTGGACACTGAAGCTTTCTTT. It yields the protein CASSRQGVDTEAFF.

This clonotype showed up many times. The chain couples TRBV5-1 to TRBJ2-7; TRBD1 matches at 9 bases. The CDR3 consists of 15 residues. The germline V gene encodes CDR1 SGHRS and CDR2 YFSETQ. V lost 4 bases and J lost 2; bases outside the gene matches: 7. CDR3 protein: CASSRTGTGTYEQYF. The DNA for the CDR3 is TGCGCCAGCAGCCGAACCGGGACAGGGACCTACGAGCAGTACTTC.

In DNA, the CDR3 is TGTGCCAGCAGGGTGGACTACGAGCAGTACTTC. It is translated as CASRVDYEQYF. The gene calls are TRBV25-1 and TRBJ2-7; D gene unclear. Between the trimmed V and J ends, which lost 6 bases and 3 bases, there was a span of 6 bases. Germline CDR1 and CDR2: MGHDK and SYGVNS. CDR3 length equals 11 residues.

This clonotype has a handful of counts. The rearrangement joins TRBV29-1 to TRBJ2-1; 9 bases agree with TRBD2. The CDR3 is 13 amino acids. CDR1 is SQVTM, CDR2 ANQGSEA, per germline. In DNA, the CDR3 is TGCAGTTTTAGCGGGAGATATTACAATGAGCAGTTCTTC. Its translation is CSFSGRYYNEQFF.

A few counts support this clonotype. The chain has TRBV30 and TRBJ2-1; D gene ambiguous. Trimming removed 3 bases at V and 13 bases at J, with 13 bases between. CDR3 length: 11 residues. The germline gives CDR1 GTSNPN, CDR2 SVGIG (reference sequence). CDR3 residues: CAWSAAENQFF. The CDR3 DNA reads as TGTGCCTGGAGCGCCGCGGAGAACCAGTTCTTC.

This clonotype has at least ten counts. A far larger clone differs by one base, so this is likely a read error. The chain uses TRBV3-1 and TRBJ2-3; 8 nucleotides line up with TRBD2. Germline CDR1 and CDR2: LGHDT and YNNKEL (reference sequence). The trim removed 6 bases at V and 1 base at J, leaving 0 bases unmatched. CDR3 size: 13 residues. CDR3 protein: CASRTSGTDTQYF. The CDR3, as DNA: TGTGCCAGCAGGACTAGCGGCACAGATACGCAGTATTTT.

In its sample, this clonotype was seen many times. This chain uses TRBV2 with TRBJ2-5; D is possibly TRBD1 (6 bases). The CDR3 is 14 amino acids. Trimming removed 8 bases at V and 5 bases at J, with 18 bases between. Per the germline V gene, CDR1 is SNHLY and CDR2 is FYNNEI. This CDR3 is CASFPNTGWETQYF. CDR3 coding DNA: TGTGCCAGCTTTCCGAACACAGGGTGGGAGACCCAGTACTTC.

This clonotype was counted ten times or more. Compared with germline, one end of the junction differs, possibly owing to a read error. The V gene is TRBV2, the J gene TRBJ1-2; D is ambiguous. The CDR3 sequence is 15 residues long. Germline V gives CDR1 SNHLY, CDR2 FYNNEI. CDR3 bases: TGTGCCAGCAGCGAAGGCTCCTTTCCTAACTATGGCTACACCTTC. Its translation is CASSEGSFPNYGYTF. The complete variable domain, with remaining parts taken from reference TRBV2 and TRBJ1-2, reads EPEVTQTPSHQVTQMGQEVILRCVPISNHLYFYWYRQILGQKVEFLVSFYNNEISEKSEIFDDQFSVERPDGSNFTLKIRSTKLEDSAMYFCASSEGSFPNYGYTFGSGTRLTVV.